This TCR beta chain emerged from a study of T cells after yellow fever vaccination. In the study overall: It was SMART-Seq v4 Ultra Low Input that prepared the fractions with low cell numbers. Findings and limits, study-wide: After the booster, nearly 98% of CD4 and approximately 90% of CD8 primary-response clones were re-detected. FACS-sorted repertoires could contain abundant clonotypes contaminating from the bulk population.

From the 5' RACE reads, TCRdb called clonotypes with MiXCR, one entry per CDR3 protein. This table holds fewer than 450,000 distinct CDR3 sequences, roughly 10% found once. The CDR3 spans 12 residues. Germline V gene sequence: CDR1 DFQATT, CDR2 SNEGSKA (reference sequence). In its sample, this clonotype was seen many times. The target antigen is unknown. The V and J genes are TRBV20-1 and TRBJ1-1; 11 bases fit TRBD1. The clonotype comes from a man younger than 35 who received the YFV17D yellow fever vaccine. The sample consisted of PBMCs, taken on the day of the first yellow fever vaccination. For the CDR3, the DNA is TGCAGGGGGACAGGGGGTAGCGCTGAAGCTTTCTTT. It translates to CRGTGGSAEAFF.